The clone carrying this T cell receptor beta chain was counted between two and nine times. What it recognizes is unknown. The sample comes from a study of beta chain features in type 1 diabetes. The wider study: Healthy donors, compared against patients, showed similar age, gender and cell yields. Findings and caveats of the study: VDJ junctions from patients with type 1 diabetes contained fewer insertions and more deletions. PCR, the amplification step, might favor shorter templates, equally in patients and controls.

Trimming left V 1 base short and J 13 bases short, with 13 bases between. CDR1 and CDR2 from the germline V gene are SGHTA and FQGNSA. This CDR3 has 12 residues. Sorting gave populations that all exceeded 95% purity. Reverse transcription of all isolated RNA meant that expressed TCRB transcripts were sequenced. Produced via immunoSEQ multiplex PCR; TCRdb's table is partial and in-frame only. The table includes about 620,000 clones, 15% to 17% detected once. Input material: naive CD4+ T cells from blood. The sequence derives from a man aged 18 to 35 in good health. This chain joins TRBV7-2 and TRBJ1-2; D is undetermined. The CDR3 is CASSLEKGERTF. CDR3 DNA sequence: TGTGCCAGCAGCTTAGAAAAGGGAGAGCGCACCTTC.